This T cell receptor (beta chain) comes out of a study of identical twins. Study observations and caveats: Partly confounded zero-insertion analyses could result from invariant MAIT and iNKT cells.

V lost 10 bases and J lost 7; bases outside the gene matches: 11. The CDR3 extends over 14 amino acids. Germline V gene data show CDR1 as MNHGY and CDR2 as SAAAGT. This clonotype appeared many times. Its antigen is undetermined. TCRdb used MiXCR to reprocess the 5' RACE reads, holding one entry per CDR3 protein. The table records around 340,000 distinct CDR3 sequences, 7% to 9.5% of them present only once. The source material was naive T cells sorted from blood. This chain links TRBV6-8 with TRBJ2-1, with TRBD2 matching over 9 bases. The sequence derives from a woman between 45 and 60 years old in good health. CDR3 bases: TGTGCCACCAAGAATGGACTAGCGAGGAATGAGCAGTTCTTC. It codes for CATKNGLARNEQFF.